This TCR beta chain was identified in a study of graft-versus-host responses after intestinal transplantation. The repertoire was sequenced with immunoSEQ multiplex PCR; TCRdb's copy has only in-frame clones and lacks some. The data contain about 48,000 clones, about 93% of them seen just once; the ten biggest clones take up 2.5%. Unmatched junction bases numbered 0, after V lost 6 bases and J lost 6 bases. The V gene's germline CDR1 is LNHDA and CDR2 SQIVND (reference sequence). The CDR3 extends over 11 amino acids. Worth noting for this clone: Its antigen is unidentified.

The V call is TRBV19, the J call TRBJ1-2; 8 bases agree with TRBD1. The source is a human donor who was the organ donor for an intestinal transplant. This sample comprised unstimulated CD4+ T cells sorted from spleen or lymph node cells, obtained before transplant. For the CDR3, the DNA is TGTGCCAGTAGGACAGGGGATGGCTACACCTTC. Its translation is CASRTGDGYTF. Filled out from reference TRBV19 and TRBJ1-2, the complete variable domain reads DGGITQSPKYLFRKEGQNVTLSCEQNLNHDAMYWYRQDPGQGLRLIYYSQIVNDFQKGDIAEGYSVSREKKESFPLTVTSAQKNPTAFYLCASRTGDGYTFGSGTRLTVV.